This T cell receptor beta chain emerged from a study of cytomegalovirus exposure and HLA in healthy donors. Looking at the study overall: There were 90 million to 140 million unique TCR beta sequences, drawn from some 180 million T cells, in an earlier analysis. Study outcomes and limitations: HLA alleles showed associations with 15,000 to 20,000 TCR beta sequences in a later analysis, at a 0.05 false discovery rate.

Germline assignment: CDR1 SGHKS and CDR2 YYEKEE (reference sequence). The CDR3 runs 15 residues. The trim removed 5 bases at V and 3 bases at J, leaving 7 bases unmatched. This clone was recorded once. As yet, its antigen is unknown. Primers for the PCR totalled 60 Vbeta and 13 Jbeta. Method: immunoSEQ multiplex PCR; TCRdb's copy keeps in-frame clones and lacks some. The sample yields 57,000 or so clones, approximately 72% seen once. This rearrangement joins TRBV5-5 to TRBJ2-7, with 11 bases identical to TRBD1. The sample comprised PBMCs. The TCR sequence derives from a man aged 45-60 years in good health and CMV-seropositive. The CDR3 DNA reads TGTGCCAGCAGGTCTCCGGGACAGGGGGGCTACGAGCAGTACTTC. It codes for CASRSPGQGGYEQYF.